The 20 T cell receptor beta chains below were found in one sample sequenced in a study of cytomegalovirus exposure and HLA in healthy donors. Vbeta (60) and Jbeta (13) primers were used in the PCR. Here immunoSEQ multiplex PCR was the method, and the copy in TCRdb shows in-frame clones only, minus some. Its clone listing holds 50,000 to 70,000 clones. The sample was PBMCs. These receptors originate from a male donor in good health and CMV-seronegative.

The J gene is TRBJ1-1, the V gene TRBV7-9, with D perhaps matching TRBD1 (5 bases). The ends were cut back, 3 bases at V and 1 base at J, with 9 bases in the middle. This CDR3 is built from 14 residues. Germline CDR1 and CDR2: SEHNR and FQNEAQ (reference sequence). The DNA of the CDR3 is TGTGCCAGCAGCTTGCAGGGAGGGAACACTGAAGCTTTCTTT. Amino acid sequence: CASSLQGGNTEAFF.

The V gene is TRBV19, the J gene TRBJ1-2; the D is unclear. V was trimmed by 1 base and J by 2 bases, leaving 5 bases between them. This CDR3 has 13 residues. Germline CDR1 is LNHDA and CDR2 is SQIVND (reference sequence). CDR3 nucleotides: TGTGCCAGTAGTATAGGCAGGAACTATGGCTACACCTTC. Amino acids: CASSIGRNYGYTF.

The chain carries TRBV25-1 and TRBJ2-7, with 9 bases fitting TRBD2. Losses at the gene ends were 1 base for V and 2 bases for J; bases not matched to a gene: 6. The germline V gene encodes CDR1 MGHDK and CDR2 SYGVNS. The CDR3 sequence is 16 residues long. The CDR3 DNA sequence: TGTGCCAGCAGTGAATCCCAGCGGGGGGATACCTACGAGCAGTACTTC. Its translation: CASSESQRGDTYEQYF.

This chain uses TRBV28 with TRBJ2-5, with 8 bases aligning to TRBD1. With the DNA end fitting TRBJ2-7 better, the J assignment may be wrong. In germline, CDR1 is MDHEN, CDR2 SYDVKM. The CDR3 covers 12 residues. CDR3 loop: CASRTGIHEQYF. In DNA, the CDR3 is TGTGCCAGTAGGACAGGGATACACGAGCAGTACTTC.

The chain couples TRBV6-5 to TRBJ2-7, with D possibly matching TRBD1 (6 bases). This CDR3 region has 13 residues. Deletions cut 6 bases from V and 0 bases from J, with 9 bases between. In germline, CDR1 is MNHEY, CDR2 SVGAGI. The DNA of the CDR3 is TGTGCCAGCAGAAGGGACAACTCCTACGAGCAGTACTTC. Amino acid sequence: CASRRDNSYEQYF.

The rearrangement joins TRBV5-5 to TRBJ2-5; D call uncertain. CDR1 is SGHKS and CDR2 is YYEKEE in the germline V gene (reference sequence). V gave up 0 bases and J gave up 4 bases, with 7 bases separating them. The CDR3 length is 13 residues. The CDR3 DNA reads as TGTGCCAGCAGCTTGGATCCTTTAGAGACCCAGTACTTC. Translating gives CASSLDPLETQYF.

The rearrangement joins TRBV2 to TRBJ2-3, with D maybe TRBD2 (5 bases). Germline V CDR1 and CDR2: SNHLY, FYNNEI. The germline V and J ends were trimmed by 4 bases and 0 bases, with 11 bases remaining between them. There are 15 residues in the CDR3. CDR3 nucleotide sequence: TGTGCCAGCAGTGGGCGGGCCCATAGCACAGATACGCAGTATTTT. Translation gives CASSGRAHSTDTQYF. The full variable domain, with the rest looked up from reference TRBV2 and TRBJ2-3, is EPEVTQTPSHQVTQMGQEVILRCVPISNHLYFYWYRQILGQKVEFLVSFYNNEISEKSEIFDDQFSVERPDGSNFTLKIRSTKLEDSAMYFCASSGRAHSTDTQYFGPGTRLTVL.

The chain couples TRBV6-5 to TRBJ1-3, with unresolved D. CDR3 length: 14 residues. Trimming stripped 2 bases from V and 4 bases from J, with 9 bases between. Germline V lookup: CDR1 MNHEY, CDR2 SVGAGI. The DNA for the CDR3 is TGTGCCAGCAGTTACGATGGGCCCGGAAACACCATATATTTT. Its translation: CASSYDGPGNTIYF.

V is TRBV19 and J is TRBJ2-3; 8 bases agree with TRBD2. The CDR3 is made up of 16 amino acids. J lost 6 bases, V lost 11 bases, and 19 bases had no gene match. The germline gives CDR1 LNHDA, CDR2 SQIVND (reference sequence). Here the CDR3 DNA reads TGTGCCGTCGGAGCGGGAGTGATATTGGGCGCGGATACGCAGTATTTT. It yields the protein CAVGAGVILGADTQYF.

V is TRBV23-1 and J is TRBJ2-7; tentative D call: TRBD2 (6 bases). TRBV23-1 counts as an open reading frame of uncertain function. This CDR3 region has 15 residues. Trimming shortened V by 2 bases and J by 4 bases, and 15 bases separated the two germline ends. CDR3 DNA sequence: TGCGCCAGCAGTCAAGGGACTTACACGGGTTACGAGCAGTACTTC. Translation gives CASSQGTYTGYEQYF.

The CDR3 sequence is CASSVASGADTGELFF. CDR3 DNA sequence: TGTGCCAGCAGCGTAGCTTCAGGGGCAGACACCGGGGAGCTGTTTTTT. V and J are TRBV9 and TRBJ2-2; possible D gene TRBD1, 6 bases. Germline V gene data show CDR1 as SGDLS and CDR2 as YYNGEE. The length of the CDR3 is 16 residues. The V end was cut by 0 bases, the J end by 3 bases, with 12 bases between.

The chain carries TRBV2 and TRBJ2-7; the D gene is possibly TRBD2 (5 bases). CDR1 and CDR2 from the germline V gene are SNHLY and FYNNEI. The CDR3 extends over 14 amino acids. V was pared by 8 bases and J by 2 bases, with 16 bases between. The CDR3 reads CASAPGITPYEQYF. Written as DNA, the CDR3 is TGTGCCAGCGCCCCCGGGATCACGCCCTACGAGCAGTACTTC. The whole variable domain, filled in from reference TRBV2 and TRBJ2-7, reads EPEVTQTPSHQVTQMGQEVILRCVPISNHLYFYWYRQILGQKVEFLVSFYNNEISEKSEIFDDQFSVERPDGSNFTLKIRSTKLEDSAMYFCASAPGITPYEQYFGPGTRLTVT.

The CDR3 protein is CASSLGQGTGNTIYF. The CDR3 bases are TGTGCCAGCAGCTTAGGACAGGGGACTGGAAACACCATATATTTT. The rearrangement joins TRBV11-2 to TRBJ1-3, with 8 bases aligning to TRBD1. V was clipped by 1 base and J by 2 bases; unmatched bases: 1. The germline gives CDR1 SGHAT, CDR2 FQNNGV. The CDR3 is 15 amino acids.

CDR3 coding DNA: TGCAGCTTTCTGGGAGGAAGCGCCTACGAGCAGTACTTC. Amino acid sequence: CSFLGGSAYEQYF. The chain recombines TRBV29-1 with TRBJ2-7; maybe TRBD2 (6 bases). There are 13 residues in the CDR3. Trimming left V 8 bases short and J 2 bases short, with 16 bases between. Germline V gene sequence: CDR1 SQVTM, CDR2 ANQGSEA.

The V gene is TRBV2, the J gene TRBJ2-4; 10 bases are a match to TRBD2. The CDR3 runs 14 residues. After removal of 6 bases from V and 7 bases from J, the junction contained 6 bases not matched to a gene. Germline CDR1 and CDR2: SNHLY and FYNNEI. The CDR3 here is CASRESGGGNIQYF. In DNA form, the CDR3 reads TGTGCCAGCAGGGAGAGCGGGGGGGGGAACATTCAGTACTTC.

The chain combines TRBV7-2 with TRBJ2-7; 14 bases are shared with TRBD2. The V and J ends lost 4 bases and 2 bases, in that order; junction bases with no gene match: 7. The CDR3 has 17 amino acids. CDR1 and CDR2 (germline): SGHTA, FQGNSA. Here the CDR3 DNA reads TGTGCCAGCAGCTCTCCCGGGACTAGCGGGGGAACCTACGAGCAGTACTTC. It is translated as CASSSPGTSGGTYEQYF. Based on the CDR3 plus reference TRBV7-2 and TRBJ2-7, the full variable domain is GAGVSQSPSNKVTEKGKDVELRCDPISGHTALYWYRQSLGQGLEFLIYFQGNSAPDKSGLPSDRFSAERTGGSVSTLTIQRTQQEDSAVYLCASSSPGTSGGTYEQYFGPGTRLTVT.

V gene TRBV19 combines with J gene TRBJ1-5; 8 bases are a match to TRBD1. This CDR3 region has 15 residues. With 5 bases clipped from V and 2 bases from J, the junction kept 5 bases outside the gene matches. Looked up from germline, CDR1 is LNHDA and CDR2 is SQIVND (reference sequence). CDR3 region: CASSPWGQGNQPQHF. As DNA, the CDR3 is TGTGCCAGTAGTCCGTGGGGACAGGGCAATCAGCCCCAGCATTTT.

This chain links TRBV11-2 with TRBJ1-5; D gene unclear. The CDR3 sequence is 17 residues long. The V end was cut by 2 bases, the J end by 0 bases, with 14 bases between. Germline CDR1 reads SGHAT; CDR2 reads FQNNGV. The CDR3: CASSLIADFYSNQPQHF. CDR3 nucleotide sequence: TGTGCCAGCAGCTTAATCGCGGATTTTTATAGCAATCAGCCCCAGCATTTT.

The chain combines TRBV7-9 with TRBJ1-2; weak D call: TRBD1 (5 bases). V lost 8 bases, J lost 8 bases, and 15 bases lay in between. Germline CDR1 reads SEHNR; CDR2 reads FQNEAQ (reference sequence). This CDR3 spans 12 amino acids. DNA of the CDR3: TGTGCCAGCGCCTCCGGGGGAGAAGGCTACACCTTC. It encodes CASASGGEGYTF.

The chain carries TRBV7-2 and TRBJ2-1; D is possibly TRBD1 (5 bases). Trimming pared 1 base from V and 7 bases from J, leaving 8 bases between. The CDR3 totals 13 residues. Looked up from germline, CDR1 is SGHTA and CDR2 is FQGNSA. DNA for the CDR3: TGTGCCAGCAGCTTAGTAGGGGAAAATGAGCAGTTCTTC. Translating it yields CASSLVGENEQFF.